Described below is a single T cell receptor beta chain sequence and its context. The sample belongs to a study of shared clonotypes between healthy human individuals. The table came from immunoSEQ multiplex PCR; TCRdb's copy has only in-frame clones and leaves some out. The sample shows 400,000 to 500,000 clones, 70% to 85% of them seen only once. Germline values: CDR1 SGHRS, CDR2 YFSETQ. Trimming cost V 2 bases and J 0 bases, with 12 bases left between them. There are 15 residues in the CDR3. The V call is TRBV5-1, the J call TRBJ2-7; tentatively, D is TRBD1 or TRBD2 (5 bases each). This clonotype was sampled from a woman in her 40s in good health. Some clones in this sample may be carry-over from other donors' samples. Sequenced sample: PBMCs. The CDR3 DNA follows: TGCGCCAGCAGCTTCCTCGGGACGTCCTCCTACGAGCAGTACTTC. This gives the protein CASSFLGTSSYEQYF.